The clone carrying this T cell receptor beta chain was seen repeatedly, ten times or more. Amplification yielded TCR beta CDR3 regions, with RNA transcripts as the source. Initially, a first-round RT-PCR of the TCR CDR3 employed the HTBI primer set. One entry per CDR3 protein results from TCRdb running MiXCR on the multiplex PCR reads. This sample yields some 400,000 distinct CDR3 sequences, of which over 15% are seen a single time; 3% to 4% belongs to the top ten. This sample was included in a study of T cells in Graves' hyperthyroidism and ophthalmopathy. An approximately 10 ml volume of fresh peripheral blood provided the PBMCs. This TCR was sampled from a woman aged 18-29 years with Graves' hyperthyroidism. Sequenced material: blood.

The CDR3 region is CASSFLEGGLNQPQHF. As DNA, the CDR3 is TGTGCCAGCAGTTTTTTGGAGGGAGGCCTCAATCAGCCCCAGCATTTT. The V and J genes are TRBV28 and TRBJ1-5; D unresolved. Germline assignment: CDR1 MDHEN and CDR2 SYDVKM. The CDR3 consists of 16 residues. Trimming left V 3 bases short and J 3 bases short, with 15 bases between.